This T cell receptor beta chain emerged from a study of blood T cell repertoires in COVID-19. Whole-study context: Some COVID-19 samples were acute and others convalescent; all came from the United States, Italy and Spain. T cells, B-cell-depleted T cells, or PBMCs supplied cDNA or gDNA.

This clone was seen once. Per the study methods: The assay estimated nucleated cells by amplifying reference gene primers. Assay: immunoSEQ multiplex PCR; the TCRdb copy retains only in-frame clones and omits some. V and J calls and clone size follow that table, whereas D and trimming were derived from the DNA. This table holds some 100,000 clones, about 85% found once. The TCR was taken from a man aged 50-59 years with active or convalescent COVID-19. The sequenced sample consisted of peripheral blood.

The CDR3 here is CASSSLAGGVETQYF. The CDR3 region has the DNA TGTGCCAGCAGTTCATTAGCGGGAGGGGTTGAGACCCAGTACTTC. The V gene is TRBV27, the J gene TRBJ2-5, with TRBD2 identical over 11 bases. Germline V CDR1 and CDR2: MNHEY, SMNVEV (reference sequence). Trimming took 4 bases from V and 5 from J; bases not matched to a gene: 6. The CDR3 runs to 15 residues.